This TCR beta chain was observed in a study of control samples from healthy donors and cancer patients. The CDR3 has 16 amino acids. J was trimmed by 5 bases and V by 0 bases; bases with no gene match: 7. CDR1 and CDR2 from the germline V gene are SGHNT and YYREEE (reference sequence). Clones were read by immunoSEQ multiplex PCR, and TCRdb kept only the in-frame ones, dropping some. This table has about 98,000 clones, roughly four fifths appearing once. J is TRBJ2-3 and V is TRBV5-4, with 9 bases fitting TRBD2. This clonotype originated in a man aged 55 to 70 in good health. The sample consisted of blood. The CDR3 reads CASSLGGGRAGDTQYF. In DNA, the CDR3 is TGTGCCAGCAGCTTGGGGGGCGGGAGGGCCGGAGATACGCAGTATTTT.